Each of the 29 T cell receptor beta chains below was sequenced from the same sample in a study of Graves' ophthalmopathy and Graves' hyperthyroidism. RNA transcripts were the template, and TCR beta CDR3 regions were amplified from them. The workflow started with a first-round RT-PCR run with HTBI primers and then moved on to a second-round multiplex PCR. TCRdb reprocessed the multiplex PCR reads via MiXCR and lists one record per CDR3 protein. Seen here are about 1.2 million distinct CDR3 sequences, 35% to 40% observed once, and the top ten hold 11%. The sequenced material came from peripheral blood or thyroid tissue (not recorded which). The receptor set was obtained from an adult man with Graves' hyperthyroidism.

This clonotype was recorded at least ten times. The chain links TRBV7-2 to TRBJ1-4; no clear D gene. The CDR3 length is 15 residues. Germline assignment: CDR1 SGHTA and CDR2 FQGNSA. V was clipped by 0 bases and J by 4 bases, with 9 bases between them. The CDR3 coding sequence is TGTGCCAGCAGCTTAGCGGGCCAGATTAATGAAAAACTGTTTTTT. This codes for CASSLAGQINEKLFF. The full variable domain, rest sourced from reference TRBV7-2 and TRBJ1-4, is GAGVSQSPSNKVTEKGKDVELRCDPISGHTALYWYRQSLGQGLEFLIYFQGNSAPDKSGLPSDRFSAERTGGSVSTLTIQRTQQEDSAVYLCASSLAGQINEKLFFGSGTQLSVL.

This clonotype was seen a handful of times. The chain combines TRBV5-1 with TRBJ1-2; 7 bases are a match to TRBD1. The germline V gene has CDR1 SGHRS and CDR2 YFSETQ. This CDR3 contains 15 residues. The J segment lost 4 bases and the V segment lost 4 bases, leaving 10 bases of the junction unmatched. The CDR3 nucleotides read TGCGCCAGCAGCGATCCCACAGGGGTCGGCTATGGCTACACCTTC. Translation gives CASSDPTGVGYGYTF.

Worth noting for this clonotype: One junction end does not reproduce the germline sequence, and a read error may be involved. This chain links TRBV9 with TRBJ1-4, with TRBD1 as a possible D gene (5 bases). CDR3 length equals 16 residues. CDR1 is SGDLS and CDR2 is YYNGEE in the germline V gene. Written as DNA, the CDR3 is TGTGCCAGCAGCTTCGCATGGATGGGGGGGAAGGAAAAACTGCTTTTT. Translation gives CASSFAWMGGKEKLLF.

V usage is TRBV10-3 and J usage is TRBJ1-1, with 10 bases identical to TRBD1. The germline V gene encodes CDR1 ENHRY and CDR2 SYGVKD. V trimming: 10 bases; J trimming: 6 bases; junction bases outside the gene matches: 8. The CDR3 has 13 amino acids. Here the CDR3 reads CATSVGTGAEAFF. Here the CDR3 DNA reads TGTGCCACTTCCGTGGGGACAGGGGCTGAAGCTTTCTTT.

The chain carries TRBV4-1 and TRBJ2-6, with 7 bases fitting TRBD1. With V trimmed by 3 bases and J by 1 base, 6 bases remained unmatched. Germline CDR1 is MGHRA and CDR2 is YSYEKL. This CDR3 is built from 17 residues. The DNA of the CDR3 is TGCGCCAGCAGCCAGGGTAGGGGGCGGTCTGGGGCCAACGTCCTGACTTTC. Protein product: CASSQGRGRSGANVLTF.

V usage is TRBV7-9 and J usage is TRBJ1-5, with D perhaps TRBD1 (6 bases). V dropped 5 bases and J dropped 7 bases, with 9 bases sitting between them. This CDR3 has 12 amino acids. CDR1 is SEHNR, CDR2 FQNEAQ, per germline (reference sequence). The CDR3 loop is CASSKRGQPQHF. For the CDR3, the DNA is TGTGCCAGCAGCAAAAGGGGGCAGCCCCAGCATTTT.

The chain's CDR3 is CASSPETSSTEAFF. For the CDR3, the DNA is TGTGCCAGCTCACCAGAGACATCATCCACTGAAGCTTTCTTT. The rearrangement joins TRBV14 to TRBJ1-1, with no clear D. V dropped 8 bases and J dropped 4 bases, with 17 bases sitting between them. This CDR3 region has 14 residues. Germline-derived CDR1 and CDR2 are SGHDN and FVKESK.

This clonotype appeared many times. The chain carries TRBV10-3 and TRBJ1-1; D gene uncertain. CDR1 and CDR2 (germline): ENHRY, SYGVKD. With 2 bases removed from V and 0 bases from J, the gap between germline ends came to 10 bases. The CDR3 spans 15 residues. CDR3 nucleotides: TGTGCCATCAGTGAGCGGGAGAAGATGAACACTGAAGCTTTCTTT. Protein: CAISEREKMNTEAFF.

This clonotype was recorded at least ten times. This rearrangement joins TRBV7-8 to TRBJ2-2; 12 positions match TRBD2. CDR1 and CDR2 from the germline V gene are SGHVS and FQNEAQ. Losses at the gene ends were 6 bases for V and 5 bases for J; bases not matched to a gene: 7. The CDR3 extends over 16 amino acids. The DNA for the CDR3 is TGTGCCAGCAGTACCCTAGCGGGAGGGTTGACCGGGGAGCTGTTTTTT. Protein product: CASSTLAGGLTGELFF.

V is TRBV20-1 and J is TRBJ2-7; D not resolved. The CDR3 runs to 12 residues. Germline V gene data show CDR1 as DFQATT and CDR2 as SNEGSKA (reference sequence). V lost 6 bases and J lost 7, with 16 bases in between. CDR3 bases: TGCAGTGCCTTCGAAGGGATCGAGGAGCAGTACTTC. This sequence encodes CSAFEGIEEQYF.

The chain recombines TRBV4-2 with TRBJ2-7; 10 bases match TRBD2. Germline assignment: CDR1 LGHNA and CDR2 YNFKEQ. CDR3 length: 14 amino acids. The J segment lost 7 bases and the V segment lost 1 base, leaving 4 bases of the junction unmatched. DNA of the CDR3: TGTGCCAGCAGCCAAGGGCTAGCGGGAGAAGAGCAGTACTTC. It codes for CASSQGLAGEEQYF.

The chain links TRBV10-2 to TRBJ2-5, with D perhaps TRBD1 (5 bases). Germline V gene data show CDR1 as WSHSY and CDR2 as SAAADI. Deletions cut 2 bases from V and 1 base from J, with 23 bases between. The CDR3 covers 19 residues. The CDR3 DNA follows: TGCGCCAGCAGTGAGCCGGACACCCTACACCCTAGTGGCCAAGAGACCCAGTACTTC. This sequence encodes CASSEPDTLHPSGQETQYF.

The table lists this clonotype with many counts. The chain employs TRBV14 and TRBJ1-6; a weak D match, TRBD1 (6 bases). CDR1 and CDR2 from the germline V gene are SGHDN and FVKESK. The CDR3 is 15 amino acids. The germline V and J ends were trimmed by 0 bases and 4 bases, with 7 bases remaining between them. The CDR3 sequence: CASSQDTGYNSPLHF. The CDR3 DNA reads TGTGCCAGCAGCCAAGATACAGGGTATAATTCACCCCTCCACTTT.

The table lists this clonotype with a few counts. The chain combines TRBV28 with TRBJ1-2; 9 bases agree with TRBD1. This CDR3 region has 13 residues. V shed 8 bases and J 5 bases; nucleotides not matched to a gene: 6. The germline V gene encodes CDR1 MDHEN and CDR2 SYDVKM. CDR3 in amino acids: CASLRGQGYGYTF. Written as DNA, the CDR3 is TGTGCCAGCCTGCGGGGACAGGGTTATGGCTACACCTTC.

This clonotype was observed at least ten times. CDR3 DNA: TGCAGCGTTGACCTCGGGTTTTCTGGAAACACCATATATTTT. Protein sequence: CSVDLGFSGNTIYF. The chain is built from TRBV29-1 and TRBJ1-3; unclear D gene. The V gene lost 3 bases and the J gene lost 1 base, with 10 bases spanning the gap. Germline lookup yields CDR1 SQVTM and CDR2 ANQGSEA. CDR3 size: 14 residues.

This clonotype was found a few times. This chain joins TRBV11-3 and TRBJ2-7, with a tentative D call TRBD1 (5 bases). The V gene's germline CDR1 is SGHNT and CDR2 YENEEA. The CDR3 is made up of 15 amino acids. The ends were cut back, 4 bases at V and 1 base at J, with 14 bases in the middle. CDR3 protein: CASSYLGVPSYEQYF. In DNA form, the CDR3 reads TGTGCCAGCAGCTACCTAGGGGTTCCGTCCTACGAGCAGTACTTC.

This clonotype was recorded many times. The chain is built from TRBV12-3 or TRBV12-4 and TRBJ2-7; perhaps D is TRBD1 or TRBD2 (5 bases each). The CDR3 has 12 residues. V lost 6 bases and J lost 5, with 11 bases in between. The CDR3, as DNA: TGTGCCAGCAGACTGAGGGGCGACGAGCAGTACTTC. As protein: CASRLRGDEQYF.

The chain has TRBV30 and TRBJ2-5; TRBD1 matches at 11 bases. CDR3 length: 15 residues. The V gene end was trimmed by 2 bases and the J gene end by 5 bases; junction bases not matched to a gene: 7. In germline, CDR1 is GTSNPN, CDR2 SVGIG (reference sequence). The CDR3 loop reads CAWSRDRGYQETQYF. CDR3 nucleotides: TGTGCCTGGAGTCGGGACAGGGGGTATCAGGAGACCCAGTACTTC.

As DNA, the CDR3 is TGTGCCACCAGTGATCCCAGACAGGATAATCAGCCCCAGCATTTT. This gives the protein CATSDPRQDNQPQHF. This chain links TRBV24-1 with TRBJ1-5; a weak D match, TRBD1 (6 bases). In germline, CDR1 is KGHDR, CDR2 SFDVKD. This CDR3 has 15 amino acids. V dropped 3 bases and J dropped 4 bases, with 12 bases sitting between them.

This clonotype occurred many times. V is TRBV4-1 and J is TRBJ2-5, with 10 bases matching TRBD1. The germline V gene has CDR1 MGHRA and CDR2 YSYEKL. The CDR3 is 14 amino acids. With 1 base clipped from V and 4 bases from J, the junction kept 0 bases outside the gene matches. The CDR3 DNA reads as TGCGCCAGCAGCCAAGGGACAGGGGGAGAGACCCAGTACTTC. Its translation: CASSQGTGGETQYF.

Many counts were recorded for this clonotype. The rearrangement links TRBV7-9 to TRBJ2-7; 8 bases fit TRBD2. This CDR3 comprises 14 residues. The J segment lost 1 base and the V segment lost 3 bases, leaving 2 bases of the junction unmatched. Germline-derived CDR1 and CDR2 are SEHNR and FQNEAQ (reference sequence). The CDR3 coding sequence is TGTGCCAGCAGCTTTGGACTAGCTTCCTACGAGCAGTACTTC. It translates to CASSFGLASYEQYF.

The rearrangement links TRBV6-1 to TRBJ1-1, with D maybe TRBD1 (6 bases). Looked up from germline, CDR1 is MNHNS and CDR2 is SASEGT. The CDR3 loop spans 12 amino acids. Trimming cost V 7 bases and J 12 bases, with 18 bases left between them. The CDR3 sequence: CASTPRGDLTFF. CDR3 nucleotide sequence: TGTGCCAGCACGCCCAGGGGCGATTTGACTTTCTTT.

The sample holds a few counts of this clonotype. This chain connects TRBV11-2 to TRBJ1-1; D may be TRBD1 (5 bases). CDR3 length: 14 residues. Trimming took 4 bases from V and 4 from J, leaving 13 bases between them. Germline V CDR1 and CDR2: SGHAT, FQNNGV. In DNA, the CDR3 is TGTGCCAGCAGCTCTGCGGGGGTGGGCACTGAAGCTTTCTTT. The encoded protein is CASSSAGVGTEAFF.

The gene calls are TRBV7-2 and TRBJ1-4, with D tentatively TRBD1 (6 bases). The CDR3 is 15 amino acids. CDR1 and CDR2 (germline): SGHTA, FQGNSA. V was cut by 4 bases and J by 8 bases, with 17 bases left in between. Here the CDR3 DNA reads TGTGCCAGCAGCTCGGGGGGGGGGGCCTGGGAAAAACTGTTTTTT. Translating it yields CASSSGGGAWEKLFF. Together with reference TRBV7-2 and TRBJ1-4, the CDR3 gives the full variable domain: GAGVSQSPSNKVTEKGKDVELRCDPISGHTALYWYRQSLGQGLEFLIYFQGNSAPDKSGLPSDRFSAERTGGSVSTLTIQRTQQEDSAVYLCASSSGGGAWEKLFFGSGTQLSVL.

In this sample, this clonotype turned up many times. The V gene is TRBV7-2, the J gene TRBJ2-7, with D possibly matching TRBD2 (6 bases). Germline V gene lookup returns CDR1 SGHTA and CDR2 FQGNSA. The CDR3 consists of 15 residues. The ends were cut back, 5 bases at V and 4 bases at J, with 18 bases in the middle. CDR3 DNA sequence: TGTGCCAGCAGCCTATTATCGGAGGGCCGGTACGAGCAGTACTTC. This codes for CASSLLSEGRYEQYF.

In this sample, this clonotype turned up many times. This rearrangement joins TRBV15 to TRBJ2-7; no clear D. The V and J ends lost 3 bases and 4 bases respectively, with 16 bases between them. This CDR3 has 15 residues. CDR1 and CDR2 from the germline V gene are LNHNV and YYDKDF (reference sequence). The chain's CDR3 is CATSRGMGMAYEQYF. In DNA form, the CDR3 reads TGTGCCACCAGCAGGGGCATGGGTATGGCGTACGAGCAGTACTTC. Looking up the rest from reference TRBV15 and TRBJ2-7 gives the full variable domain: DAMVIQNPRYQVTQFGKPVTLSCSQTLNHNVMYWYQQKSSQAPKLLFHYYDKDFNNEADTPDNFQSRRPNTSFCFLDIRSPGLGDTAMYLCATSRGMGMAYEQYFGPGTRLTVT.

This clonotype was counted many times. This rearrangement joins TRBV7-2 to TRBJ2-7, with D perhaps matching TRBD2 (7 bases). V dropped 4 bases and J dropped 2 bases, with 12 bases sitting between them. CDR1 SGHTA and CDR2 FQGNSA come from the germline V gene. The CDR3 is 14 residues long. CDR3 nucleotides: TGTGCCAGCAGCTGGGAGGGGGGGCCCTACGAGCAGTACTTC. Encoded protein: CASSWEGGPYEQYF.

The V gene is TRBV15, the J gene TRBJ1-5; 9 positions match TRBD1. The germline V gene encodes CDR1 LNHNV and CDR2 YYDKDF (reference sequence). The length of the CDR3 is 18 residues. Germline trimming cut 0 bases from V and 3 bases from J; bases unmatched to any gene: 9. The CDR3: CATSRDSLGQGINQPQHF. For the CDR3, the DNA is TGTGCCACCAGCAGAGATTCGTTAGGACAGGGGATCAATCAGCCCCAGCATTTT.

The chain is built from TRBV29-1 and TRBJ1-2; a weak D match, TRBD1 (5 bases). There are 14 residues in the CDR3. The germline gives CDR1 SQVTM, CDR2 ANQGSEA. V was pared by 2 bases and J by 5 bases, with 15 bases between. The CDR3 DNA reads TGCAGCGTTGAATCGGCTAGTTGGGGGTATGGCTACACCTTC. Amino acid sequence: CSVESASWGYGYTF.